A single sample gave rise to the 12 T cell receptor beta chains below, sequenced in a study of blood T cell repertoires in COVID-19. The method was immunoSEQ multiplex PCR; TCRdb's version includes in-frame clones alone and lacks a portion of them. Of hundreds of thousands of clones listed, 88% are singletons. Sequenced: peripheral blood. All receptors come from a woman younger than 45 with COVID-19, enrolled during active disease.

The chain combines TRBV5-5 with TRBJ2-5; 7 bases match TRBD1. V gave up 4 bases and J gave up 0 bases; unmatched junction bases: 3. This CDR3 contains 14 residues. CDR1 is SGHKS and CDR2 is YYEKEE in the germline V gene (reference sequence). In DNA form, the CDR3 reads TGTGCCAGCAGCATCACAGGGGACCAAGAGACCCAGTACTTC. It specifies CASSITGDQETQYF.

This chain connects TRBV28 to TRBJ1-1; perhaps TRBD1 as D (6 bases). This CDR3 contains 15 residues. V was cut by 4 bases and J by 3 bases, with 15 bases left in between. Germline V gene data show CDR1 as MDHEN and CDR2 as SYDVKM. This chain's CDR3 is CASSSPWGRDTEAFF. The DNA for the CDR3 is TGTGCCAGCAGTTCCCCTTGGGGGCGGGACACTGAAGCTTTCTTT. Supplemented by reference TRBV28 and TRBJ1-1, the full variable domain reads DVKVTQSSRYLVKRTGEKVFLECVQDMDHENMFWYRQDPGLGLRLIYFSYDVKMKEKGDIPEGYSVSREKKERFSLILESASTNQTSMYLCASSSPWGRDTEAFFGQGTRLTVV.

The chain carries TRBV4-2 and TRBJ2-1; D perhaps matches TRBD2 (5 bases). The CDR3 is 17 amino acids. Trimming removed 0 bases at V and 5 bases at J, with 17 bases between. Germline CDR1 is LGHNA and CDR2 is YNFKEQ. The CDR3 region is CASSQDIAPERHNEQFF. In DNA, the CDR3 is TGTGCCAGCAGCCAAGATATCGCCCCCGAGCGGCACAATGAGCAGTTCTTC.

V usage is TRBV3-1 (or the pseudogene TRBV3-2) and J usage is TRBJ1-1; a possible D gene is TRBD1 (6 bases). Germline assignment: CDR1 LGHDT and CDR2 YNNKEL (reference sequence). The ends were cut back, 4 bases at V and 4 bases at J, with 16 bases in the middle. The CDR3 covers 15 residues. The CDR3 loop is CASSPVGGRPTEAFF. The DNA for the CDR3 is TGTGCCAGCAGCCCCGTCGGGGGGCGCCCCACTGAAGCTTTCTTT.

The V gene is TRBV6-2 or TRBV6-3, the J gene TRBJ2-7; no reliable D call. The CDR3 totals 13 residues. Germline loops: CDR1 MNHEY, CDR2 SVGEGT. Trimming left V 5 bases short and J 3 bases short, with 11 bases between. The CDR3 loop is CASSASLRYEQYF. In DNA form, the CDR3 reads TGTGCCAGCAGTGCCTCCCTGCGCTACGAGCAGTACTTC.

The chain carries TRBV6-5 and TRBJ1-4; D unclear. Germline-derived CDR1 and CDR2 are MNHEY and SVGAGI. With 6 bases removed from V and 6 bases from J, the gap between germline ends came to 17 bases. This CDR3 is 15 amino acids long. The CDR3 region has the DNA TGTGCCAGCAGGGAGCCCGGGGAGGTGGATGAAAAACTGTTTTTT. This codes for CASREPGEVDEKLFF.

The chain uses TRBV6-4 and TRBJ2-3; D is possibly TRBD2 (7 bases). This CDR3 comprises 18 residues. Germline V lookup: CDR1 MRHNA, CDR2 SNTAGT. V lost 4 bases and J 5 bases, leaving 25 bases between the germline ends. The CDR3: CASSAGGTPEGEGDTQYF. The CDR3 DNA is TGTGCCAGCAGTGCCGGGGGGACTCCCGAGGGGGAGGGAGATACGCAGTATTTT.

This clone was found once. V is TRBV6-1 and J is TRBJ1-1; a weak D match, TRBD1 (5 bases). V lost 3 bases, J lost 3 bases, and 17 bases lay in between. The CDR3 length is 16 residues. Germline V gene sequence: CDR1 MNHNS, CDR2 SASEGT. DNA of the CDR3: TGTGCCAGCAGTGATCAGGGATGGGGAAGGGACACTGAAGCTTTCTTT. Translation: CASSDQGWGRDTEAFF.

This clone was counted once. The chain joins TRBV7-2 to TRBJ2-1; D unresolved. V lost 3 bases and J lost 4, with 7 bases in between. The CDR3 runs 13 residues. Germline values: CDR1 SGHTA, CDR2 FQGNSA. CDR3 protein: CASSFHLYNEQFF. The CDR3, as DNA: TGTGCCAGCAGCTTCCACTTATACAATGAGCAGTTCTTC. Full variable domain (missing parts from reference TRBV7-2 and TRBJ2-1): GAGVSQSPSNKVTEKGKDVELRCDPISGHTALYWYRQSLGQGLEFLIYFQGNSAPDKSGLPSDRFSAERTGGSVSTLTIQRTQQEDSAVYLCASSFHLYNEQFFGPGTRLTVL.

This clone was counted once. The chain employs TRBV24-1 and TRBJ2-5; D might be TRBD2 (6 bases). Germline assignment: CDR1 KGHDR and CDR2 SFDVKD. The CDR3 extends over 13 amino acids. V was cut by 3 bases and J by 2 bases, with 6 bases left in between. CDR3 DNA: TGTGCCACCAGTGATGGGGGGCAAGAGACCCAGTACTTC. Translation: CATSDGGQETQYF.

The chain uses TRBV11-2 and TRBJ2-2, with a tentative D call TRBD1 (6 bases). Germline V gene sequence: CDR1 SGHAT, CDR2 FQNNGV. This CDR3 is built from 13 residues. V was cut by 5 bases and J by 9 bases, with 13 bases left in between. CDR3 DNA: TGTGCCAGCAGCCGGGACAAACGCTGGGAGCTGTTTTTT. As protein: CASSRDKRWELFF.

The V call is TRBV7-9, the J call TRBJ2-3; D uncertain. V lost 5 bases to trimming and J lost 5 bases, with 8 bases between them. Per germline, CDR1 SEHNR and CDR2 FQNEAQ (reference sequence). CDR3 length: 12 residues. This CDR3 is CASSPTGDTQYF. DNA for the CDR3: TGTGCCAGCAGCCCTACCGGAGATACGCAGTATTTT.